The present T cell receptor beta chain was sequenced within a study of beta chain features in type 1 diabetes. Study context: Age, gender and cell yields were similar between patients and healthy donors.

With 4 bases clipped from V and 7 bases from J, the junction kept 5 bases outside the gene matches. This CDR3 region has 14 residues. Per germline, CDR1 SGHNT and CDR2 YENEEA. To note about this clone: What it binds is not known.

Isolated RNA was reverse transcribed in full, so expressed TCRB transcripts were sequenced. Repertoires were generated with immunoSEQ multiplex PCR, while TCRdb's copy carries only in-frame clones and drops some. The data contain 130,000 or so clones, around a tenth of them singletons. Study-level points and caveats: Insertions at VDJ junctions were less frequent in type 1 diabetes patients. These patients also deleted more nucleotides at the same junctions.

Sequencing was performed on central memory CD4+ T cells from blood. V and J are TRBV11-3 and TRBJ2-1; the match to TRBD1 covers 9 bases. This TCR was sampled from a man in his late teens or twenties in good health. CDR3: CASSYLQGANEQFF. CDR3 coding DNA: TGTGCCAGCAGCTATCTACAGGGGGCGAATGAGCAGTTCTTC.